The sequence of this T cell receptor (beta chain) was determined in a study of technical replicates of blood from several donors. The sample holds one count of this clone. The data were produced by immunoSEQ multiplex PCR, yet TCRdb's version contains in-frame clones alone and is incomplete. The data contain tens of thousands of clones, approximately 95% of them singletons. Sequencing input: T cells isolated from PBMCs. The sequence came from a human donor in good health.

Written as DNA, the CDR3 is TGTGCCAGTCGGAGGCGCGATGGGACTAGTCATTCTACCGGGGAGCTGTTTTTT. Encoded protein: CASRRRDGTSHSTGELFF. The gene calls are TRBV9 and TRBJ2-2; 8 bases line up with TRBD2. The CDR3 has 18 amino acids. The V gene's germline CDR1 is SGDLS and CDR2 YYNGEE. V gave up 8 bases and J gave up 5 bases; unmatched junction bases: 20.